A selection of T cell receptor beta chains follows, all from one sample in a study of blood T cell repertoires in COVID-19. Only in-frame clones appear in the TCRdb table, and some are missing; sequencing was by immunoSEQ multiplex PCR. This table has 200,000 to 250,000 clones, 88% appearing once. The sample taken for sequencing was peripheral blood. These receptors were collected from a woman aged 55 to 70 with acute or convalescent COVID-19. CDR3s include the opening cysteine and the closing phenylalanine or tryptophan. D genes are given only for firm matches. The size field is filled for only some rows; it gives once, few, many or a size class.

J: TRBJ2-1
D: .
V: TRBV7-9
size: .
CDR3: CASSSLGGPYNEQFF
DNA: TGTGCCAGCAGCTCCCTGGGGGGACCTTACAATGAGCAGTTCTTC

J: TRBJ1-2
D: .
V: TRBV7-8
size: .
CDR3: CASSSNGVYGYTF
DNA: TGTGCCAGCAGCTCGAACGGAGTCTATGGCTACACCTTC

J: TRBJ2-7
D: .
V: TRBV5-4
size: .
CDR3: CASSLAGGAYEQYF
DNA: TGTGCCAGCAGCTTGGCTGGGGGCGCCTACGAGCAGTACTTC

J: TRBJ1-2
D: .
V: TRBV7-9
size: .
CDR3: CASSLAGGNYGYTF
DNA: TGTGCCAGCAGCTTAGCAGGGGGTAACTATGGCTACACCTTC

J: TRBJ1-1
D: .
V: TRBV4-3
size: .
CDR3: CASSQGRASLTEAFF
DNA: TGCGCCAGCAGCCAAGGGAGGGCCAGTTTAACTGAAGCTTTCTTT

J: TRBJ2-7
D: TRBD2
V: TRBV3-1/TRBV3-2
size: .
CDR3: CASSQDSSSGSYEQYF
DNA: TGTGCCAGCAGCCAAGATTCGAGTAGCGGGTCCTACGAGCAGTACTTC

J: TRBJ2-1
D: TRBD2
V: TRBV9
size: .
CDR3: CASSPRGTSPEQFF
DNA: TGTGCCAGCAGCCCTAGGGGGACTAGTCCTGAGCAGTTCTTC

J: TRBJ2-1
D: TRBD2
V: TRBV19
size: .
CDR3: CASSRRRLAGGPNNEQFF
DNA: TGTGCCAGTAGCCGACGAAGACTAGCGGGGGGGCCTAACAATGAGCAGTTCTTC

J: TRBJ2-1
D: TRBD2
V: TRBV7-9
size: .
CDR3: CASSSRLAGRNEQFF
DNA: TGTGCCAGCAGTTCCCGACTAGCGGGTCGCAATGAGCAGTTCTTC

J: TRBJ1-1
D: .
V: TRBV5-4
size: .
CDR3: CASSRPTDTEAFF
DNA: TGTGCCAGCAGCCGTCCTACGGACACTGAAGCTTTCTTT

J: TRBJ1-2
D: .
V: TRBV9
size: .
CDR3: CASSASDRPLIPYGYTF
DNA: TGTGCCAGCAGCGCCTCGGACAGACCGCTTATTCCCTATGGCTACACCTTC

J: TRBJ1-6
D: .
V: TRBV9
size: .
CDR3: CASSVDPGGGPPLHF
DNA: TGTGCCAGCAGCGTAGACCCGGGGGGCGGGCCACCCCTCCACTTT

J: TRBJ1-2
D: TRBD1
V: TRBV19
size: .
CDR3: CASSRTGTGLTLDGYTF
DNA: TGTGCCAGTAGTAGAACCGGGACAGGGCTTACTTTGGATGGCTACACCTTC

J: TRBJ2-7
D: TRBD1
V: TRBV7-9
size: .
CDR3: CASTGQGYEQYF
DNA: TGTGCCAGCACGGGACAGGGCTACGAGCAGTACTTC

J: TRBJ2-7
D: .
V: TRBV21-1
size: .
CDR3: CASSNEGSGGVDEQYF
DNA: TGTGCCAGCAGCAATGAGGGTAGCGGGGGGGTGGACGAGCAGTACTTC

J: TRBJ1-1
D: TRBD1
V: TRBV6-2/TRBV6-3
size: .
CDR3: CASSSPGQGARTEAFF
DNA: TGTGCCAGCAGTTCCCCGGGACAGGGGGCGCGGACTGAAGCTTTCTTT

J: TRBJ2-7
D: TRBD2
V: TRBV5-4
size: once
CDR3: CASSLTAGGPDEQYF
DNA: TGTGCCAGCAGCTTGACAGCGGGAGGGCCCGACGAGCAGTACTTC

J: TRBJ1-1
D: TRBD1
V: TRBV6-5
size: .
CDR3: CASSYATFRGLTEAFF
DNA: TGTGCCAGCAGTTACGCGACTTTCAGGGGGCTTACTGAAGCTTTCTTT

J: TRBJ2-5
D: TRBD1
V: TRBV3-1/TRBV3-2
size: .
CDR3: CASSHPGTGRETQYF
DNA: TGTGCCAGCAGCCATCCTGGGACAGGGCGGGAGACCCAGTACTTC

J: TRBJ1-1
D: .
V: TRBV19
size: .
CDR3: CASSIGPRGTEAFF
DNA: TGTGCCAGTAGTATTGGCCCACGGGGCACTGAAGCTTTCTTT

J: TRBJ1-2
D: .
V: TRBV19
size: .
CDR3: CASSMAGYNYGYTF
DNA: TGTGCCAGTAGTATGGCAGGTTATAACTATGGCTACACCTTC

J: TRBJ1-1
D: .
V: TRBV7-6
size: .
CDR3: CASSPGTEAFF
DNA: TGTGCCAGCAGCCCCGGGACAGAAGCTTTCTTT

J: TRBJ1-1
D: .
V: TRBV2
size: .
CDR3: CASTGNTEAFF
DNA: TGTGCCAGCACGGGGAACACTGAAGCTTTCTTT

J: TRBJ2-7
D: TRBD2
V: TRBV19
size: .
CDR3: CASSIRTSASYEQYF
DNA: TGTGCCAGTAGTATACGAACTAGCGCATCCTACGAGCAGTACTTC

J: TRBJ2-2
D: .
V: TRBV11-2
size: .
CDR3: CASSLGTAFTGELFF
DNA: TGTGCCAGCAGCTTAGGGACAGCATTCACCGGGGAGCTGTTTTTT

J: TRBJ1-2
D: TRBD1
V: TRBV12-5
size: few
CDR3: CASGLGQGRGYTF
DNA: TGTGCTAGTGGTTTGGGACAGGGCCGGGGCTACACCTTC

J: TRBJ2-7
D: TRBD1
V: TRBV4-1
size: .
CDR3: CASSQGQGPLGEQYF
DNA: TGCGCCAGCAGCCAAGGACAGGGGCCCCTTGGGGAGCAGTACTTC

J: TRBJ2-7
D: TRBD1
V: TRBV5-1
size: .
CDR3: CASSPGGTGTYEQYF
DNA: TGCGCCAGCAGCCCAGGCGGGACAGGGACCTACGAGCAGTACTTC

J: TRBJ2-2
D: .
V: TRBV18
size: once
CDR3: CASSPLRRADTGELFF
DNA: TGTGCCAGCTCACCACTAAGGAGGGCGGACACCGGGGAGCTGTTTTTT

J: TRBJ1-4
D: .
V: TRBV6-1
size: .
CDR3: CASRPTGVNEKLFF
DNA: TGTGCCAGCAGGCCTACAGGAGTTAATGAAAAACTGTTTTTT

J: TRBJ2-3
D: TRBD1
V: TRBV5-4
size: .
CDR3: CASSQGARVGTDTQYF
DNA: TGTGCCAGCAGTCAGGGGGCGAGAGTAGGCACAGATACGCAGTATTTT

J: TRBJ2-7
D: TRBD2
V: TRBV4-3
size: few
CDR3: CASSQDITSGTSSYEQYF
DNA: TGCGCCAGCAGCCAAGATATCACTAGCGGGACGAGCTCCTACGAGCAGTACTTC

J: TRBJ2-6
D: .
V: TRBV19
size: .
CDR3: CASSIPDRTGANVLTF
DNA: TGTGCCAGTAGTATTCCGGACAGAACTGGGGCCAACGTCCTGACTTTC

J: TRBJ1-4
D: .
V: TRBV6-5
size: .
CDR3: CASRPPGGYYEKLFF
DNA: TGTGCCAGCAGGCCCCCCGGCGGATACTATGAAAAACTGTTTTTT

J: TRBJ2-2
D: .
V: TRBV7-2
size: .
CDR3: CASSPQQTNTGELFF
DNA: TGTGCCAGCAGCCCACAGCAGACGAACACCGGGGAGCTGTTTTTT

J: TRBJ1-4
D: .
V: TRBV5-1
size: .
CDR3: CASSLAATNEKLFF
DNA: TGCGCCAGCAGCTTGGCGGCAACTAATGAAAAACTGTTTTTT

J: TRBJ1-3
D: .
V: TRBV5-6
size: .
CDR3: CASSLVRGSGNTIYF
DNA: TGTGCCAGCAGCTTGGTAAGGGGGAGTGGAAACACCATATATTTT

J: TRBJ2-7
D: .
V: TRBV28
size: .
CDR3: CASCGEIYEQYF
DNA: TGTGCCAGCTGTGGGGAGATCTACGAGCAGTACTTC

J: TRBJ2-2
D: .
V: TRBV18
size: .
CDR3: CASSPPWKQGGTGELFF
DNA: TGTGCCAGCTCACCACCGTGGAAACAGGGTGGCACCGGGGAGCTGTTTTTT

J: TRBJ2-1
D: TRBD2
V: TRBV7-9
size: once
CDR3: CASRHGTSGRDEQFF
DNA: TGTGCCAGCAGACACGGGACTAGCGGACGGGATGAGCAGTTCTTC

J: TRBJ1-4
D: TRBD1
V: TRBV19
size: .
CDR3: CASRPDRVGANEKLFF
DNA: TGTGCCAGTAGACCGGACAGGGTAGGGGCTAATGAAAAACTGTTTTTT

J: TRBJ2-3
D: .
V: TRBV19
size: .
CDR3: CASSLARTDTQYF
DNA: TGTGCCAGTAGTCTGGCCCGCACAGATACGCAGTATTTT

J: TRBJ1-5
D: .
V: TRBV7-8
size: .
CDR3: CASSLKNSLNSGYSNQPQHF
DNA: TGTGCCAGCAGCTTAAAGAACAGCCTCAATTCGGGGTATAGCAATCAGCCCCAGCATTTT

J: TRBJ1-2
D: .
V: TRBV3-1/TRBV3-2
size: .
CDR3: CASSQAARGGGYTF
DNA: TGTGCCAGCAGCCAAGCGGCCAGGGGCGGTGGCTACACCTTC

J: TRBJ2-7
D: .
V: TRBV20-1
size: .
CDR3: CSASVAVSSEQYF
DNA: TGCAGTGCTAGTGTGGCAGTTTCTTCCGAGCAGTACTTC

J: TRBJ2-7
D: TRBD2
V: TRBV10-3
size: .
CDR3: CAISESTLAGGTNSYEQYF
DNA: TGTGCCATCAGTGAGTCGACACTAGCGGGAGGGACAAATTCTTACGAGCAGTACTTC

J: TRBJ1-2
D: TRBD1
V: TRBV19
size: .
CDR3: CASLMTGPQGNVYGYTF
DNA: TGTGCCAGCCTAATGACAGGGCCGCAGGGAAACGTCTATGGCTACACCTTC

J: TRBJ1-1
D: .
V: TRBV6-6
size: .
CDR3: CASSDPLGGTEAFF
DNA: TGTGCCAGCAGCGATCCTCTGGGGGGCACTGAAGCTTTCTTT

J: TRBJ1-2
D: TRBD1
V: TRBV28
size: .
CDR3: CASSPGQGAAGYTF
DNA: TGTGCCAGCAGTCCGGGGCAGGGGGCGGCGGGCTACACCTTC

J: TRBJ2-1
D: TRBD1
V: TRBV6-5
size: .
CDR3: CASRGDRGTYNEQFF
DNA: TGTGCCAGCAGAGGGGACAGGGGGACCTACAATGAGCAGTTCTTC

J: TRBJ2-7
D: TRBD2
V: TRBV5-1
size: .
CDR3: CASTPSGSYEQYF
DNA: TGCGCCAGCACCCCTAGCGGGAGCTACGAGCAGTACTTC

J: TRBJ2-7
D: TRBD1
V: TRBV5-5
size: .
CDR3: CASSLGSGPRGEQYF
DNA: TGTGCCAGCAGCTTGGGGTCCGGCCCCAGGGGGGAGCAGTACTTC